This passage covers 29 T cell receptor beta chains from one sample sequenced in a study of human T cells and chemical hapten exposure. From the RACE reads, TCRdb called clonotypes with MiXCR, one entry per CDR3 protein. The sample yields about 84,000 distinct CDR3 sequences, more than 9% seen once. Described time point: patch test 2, 6 weeks after DPC sensitization. Sample treatment: therapeutic diphenylcyclopropenone sensitization with weekly scalp DPC. Sequencing used whole blood, obtained in connection with sensitization to the hapten diphenylcyclopropenone (DPC). All receptors come from a woman between 45 and 60 years old with alopecia areata. Some clones in this sample may be carry-over from other donors' samples.

In this sample, this clonotype turned up a few times. This chain connects TRBV11-2 to TRBJ2-4; D is uncertain. The CDR3 has 13 amino acids. Germline values: CDR1 SGHAT, CDR2 FQNNGV. Trimming stripped 5 bases from V and 9 bases from J, with 14 bases between. The CDR3 DNA reads as TGTGCCAGCAGCCTGACACAGATGGGCATTCAGTACTTC. It yields the protein CASSLTQMGIQYF.

This clonotype has at least ten counts. The genes are TRBV18 and TRBJ2-1, with D possibly matching TRBD1 (5 bases). The CDR3 loop spans 13 amino acids. The V gene's germline CDR1 is KGHSH and CDR2 LQKENI. Deletions cut 0 bases from V and 7 bases from J, with 7 bases between. CDR3 DNA sequence: TGTGCCAGCTCACCACCGACAGTGAATGAGCAGTTCTTC. Translation gives CASSPPTVNEQFF.

This clonotype was seen many times. J is TRBJ2-2 and V is TRBV20-1; weak D call: TRBD1 (6 bases). The CDR3 consists of 14 residues. CDR1 and CDR2 from the germline V gene are DFQATT and SNEGSKA (reference sequence). V shed 1 base and J shed 5 bases, with 11 bases lying between them. CDR3 in DNA: TGCAGTGCTAGAGGGACAGAGATGACCGGGGAGCTGTTTTTT. This gives the protein CSARGTEMTGELFF.

The chain recombines TRBV5-1 with TRBJ2-7, with 9 positions matching TRBD2. The length of the CDR3 is 14 residues. Per germline, CDR1 SGHRS and CDR2 YFSETQ. Trimming at V came to 2 bases and at J to 6 bases, leaving 6 bases not matched to a gene. CDR3 in DNA: TGCGCCAGCAGCTTCTCGCGGGAGGGTGCCGAGCAGTACTTC. Translated: CASSFSREGAEQYF.

This clonotype was counted many times. The V gene is TRBV7-9, the J gene TRBJ2-3, with TRBD1 as a possible D gene (5 bases). The CDR3 has 14 residues. V shed 5 bases and J shed 0 bases, with 9 bases lying between them. CDR1 and CDR2 from the germline V gene are SEHNR and FQNEAQ (reference sequence). This CDR3 is CASSPTASTDTQYF. The DNA for the CDR3 is TGTGCCAGCAGCCCGACAGCTAGCACAGATACGCAGTATTTT.

The chain is built from TRBV5-1 and TRBJ2-7; D is perhaps TRBD2 (6 bases). The CDR3 loop spans 16 amino acids. V was cut by 2 bases and J by 1 base, with 16 bases left in between. Germline CDR1 SGHRS, CDR2 YFSETQ. The CDR3 loop is CASSLRIAETSYEQYF. The CDR3 DNA is TGCGCCAGCAGCTTACGGATAGCGGAGACTTCCTACGAGCAGTACTTC.

This clonotype was seen ten or more times. This chain joins TRBV9 and TRBJ2-1; 14 nucleotides agree with TRBD2. V trimming: 2 bases; J trimming: 13 bases; junction bases outside the gene matches: 5. CDR1 and CDR2 (germline): SGDLS, YYNGEE. The CDR3 is 14 amino acids. The CDR3 protein is CASSVGLAGARQFF. The CDR3 nucleotides are TGTGCCAGCAGCGTGGGACTAGCGGGAGCCCGTCAGTTCTTC.

This clonotype was counted ten times or more. The chain is built from TRBV12-3 or TRBV12-4 and TRBJ1-2; D not certain. V shed 6 bases and J shed 5 bases, with 10 bases lying between them. This CDR3 is built from 12 residues. DNA of the CDR3: TGTGCCAGCAGCCCCAATACATATGGCTACACCTTC. It is translated as CASSPNTYGYTF.

This clonotype was found a few times. The gene calls are TRBV9 and TRBJ1-1; D gene unclear. In germline, CDR1 is SGDLS, CDR2 YYNGEE. CDR3 length equals 13 residues. V was clipped by 0 bases and J by 6 bases, with 9 bases between them. In DNA, the CDR3 is TGTGCCAGCAGCGTAGCGGTTGGTTCTGAAGCTTTCTTT. It is translated as CASSVAVGSEAFF.

This clonotype was recorded many times. The chain employs TRBV11-2 and TRBJ1-3; tentative D call: TRBD1 (6 bases). The CDR3 runs 16 residues. V gave up 5 bases and J gave up 0 bases, with 14 bases separating them. Germline lookup yields CDR1 SGHAT and CDR2 FQNNGV. CDR3 in DNA: TGTGCCAGCAGCCCAACGACAGGCCACTCTGGAAACACCATATATTTT. Translation gives CASSPTTGHSGNTIYF.

This clonotype was found many times. CDR3 nucleotide sequence: TGTGCCAGCAGCGCGGGACACCTGAACACTGAAGCTTTCTTT. Its translation is CASSAGHLNTEAFF. The chain employs TRBV7-6 and TRBJ1-1, with D possibly matching TRBD1 (6 bases). The CDR3 is 14 amino acids. Germline values: CDR1 SGHVS, CDR2 FNYEAQ. V lost 5 bases, J lost 0 bases, and 10 bases lay in between.

This clonotype was seen many times. This chain connects TRBV29-1 to TRBJ2-5; 7 bases align to TRBD2. Germline values: CDR1 SQVTM, CDR2 ANQGSEA. CDR3 size: 13 residues. After removal of 7 bases from V and 4 bases from J, the junction contained 9 bases not matched to a gene. CDR3 DNA: TGCAGCGCCGGGGAGGGATGGGCAGAGACCCAGTACTTC. It translates to CSAGEGWAETQYF. Looking up the rest from reference TRBV29-1 and TRBJ2-5 gives the full variable domain: SAVISQKPSRDICQRGTSLTIQCQVDSQVTMMFWYRQQPGQSLTLIATANQGSEATYESGFVIDKFPISRPNLTFSTLTVSNMSPEDSSIYLCSAGEGWAETQYFGPGTRLLVL.

A few counts support this clonotype. This sequence joins TRBV29-1 and TRBJ1-2, with D possibly TRBD1 on 5 matching bases. Germline V gene lookup returns CDR1 SQVTM and CDR2 ANQGSEA. This CDR3 has 10 residues. Between the trimmed V and J ends, which lost 8 bases and 6 bases, there was a span of 10 bases. The CDR3 nucleotides are TGCAGCATAATGACAGATGGCTACACCTTC. Encoded protein: CSIMTDGYTF.

This clonotype was observed many times. V usage is TRBV6-5 and J usage is TRBJ1-1, with D possibly being TRBD1 (6 bases). CDR1 is MNHEY and CDR2 is SVGAGI in the germline V gene. V was clipped by 6 bases and J by 3 bases, with 8 bases between them. The CDR3 is 12 amino acids. The CDR3 region has the DNA TGTGCCAGCAGAGACAGGTACACTGAAGCTTTCTTT. Translated: CASRDRYTEAFF.

This clonotype occurred a few times. The chain links TRBV7-9 to TRBJ2-1; 7 bases line up with TRBD1. The germline V gene has CDR1 SEHNR and CDR2 FQNEAQ (reference sequence). Losses at the gene ends were 5 bases for V and 6 bases for J; bases not matched to a gene: 10. This CDR3 comprises 15 residues. CDR3 in amino acids: CASSPPFRQGNEQFF. The CDR3 nucleotides read TGTGCCAGCAGCCCCCCTTTCCGACAGGGCAATGAGCAGTTCTTC.

At least ten counts were recorded for this clonotype. This chain connects TRBV28 to TRBJ2-7; weak D call: TRBD2 (5 bases). The V gene's germline CDR1 is MDHEN and CDR2 SYDVKM. CDR3 length equals 16 residues. V lost 4 bases to trimming and J lost 2 bases, with 18 bases between them. This CDR3 is CASSSPSAGVAYEQYF. In DNA, the CDR3 is TGTGCCAGCAGTTCCCCCTCGGCGGGTGTTGCCTACGAGCAGTACTTC.

This clonotype came up a few times. This rearrangement joins TRBV7-9 to TRBJ1-2; D not resolved. Germline values: CDR1 SEHNR, CDR2 FQNEAQ (reference sequence). This CDR3 has 14 amino acids. The V and J ends lost 2 bases and 2 bases respectively, with 9 bases between them. In DNA, the CDR3 is TGTGCCAGCAGCTTAAGGGTCGGAAACTATGGCTACACCTTC. As protein: CASSLRVGNYGYTF. The full variable domain, in which reference TRBV7-9 and TRBJ1-2 provide the parts outside the CDR3, is DTGVSQNPRHKITKRGQNVTFRCDPISEHNRLYWYRQTLGQGPEFLTYFQNEAQLEKSRLLSDRFSAERPKGSFSTLEIQRTEQGDSAMYLCASSLRVGNYGYTFGSGTRLTVV.

This clonotype came up a few times. The chain joins TRBV15 to TRBJ1-6, with D unresolved. CDR1 LNHNV and CDR2 YYDKDF come from the germline V gene (reference sequence). The CDR3 sequence is 15 residues long. With 1 base removed from V and 3 bases from J, the gap between germline ends came to 7 bases. CDR3 residues: CATSRGSGYNSPLHF. The CDR3 bases are TGTGCCACCAGCAGAGGCTCAGGCTATAATTCACCCCTCCACTTT.

This clonotype was recorded many times. The J gene is TRBJ2-7, the V gene TRBV5-1, with 13 bases aligning to TRBD2. This CDR3 is built from 15 residues. The germline V gene encodes CDR1 SGHRS and CDR2 YFSETQ. J was trimmed by 1 base and V by 4 bases; bases with no gene match: 2. CDR3 nucleotide sequence: TGCGCCAGCAGCGCGGGACTAGCGGGGTCCTACGAGCAGTACTTC. It yields the protein CASSAGLAGSYEQYF. Full variable domain (missing parts from reference TRBV5-1 and TRBJ2-7): KAGVTQTPRYLIKTRGQQVTLSCSPISGHRSVSWYQQTPGQGLQFLFEYFSETQRNKGNFPGRFSGRQFSNSRSEMNVSTLELGDSALYLCASSAGLAGSYEQYFGPGTRLTVT.

In its sample, this clonotype was seen many times. The chain joins TRBV7-9 to TRBJ2-1, with TRBD2 matching 11 bases. Trimming at V came to 2 bases and at J to 5 bases, leaving 14 bases not matched to a gene. Germline lookup yields CDR1 SEHNR and CDR2 FQNEAQ (reference sequence). CDR3 length: 19 amino acids. The CDR3 nucleotides are TGTGCCAGCAGCTTAAGAAGCGCGAGGGGACTAGCGGAAAACAATGAGCAGTTCTTC. Translating gives CASSLRSARGLAENNEQFF.

This clonotype was counted ten times or more. This rearrangement joins TRBV29-1 to TRBJ1-2, with 9 bases that match TRBD1. J gave up 8 bases and V 6 bases, and 10 bases lay outside the gene matches. CDR1 SQVTM and CDR2 ANQGSEA come from the germline V gene. The CDR3 is 13 residues long. As DNA, the CDR3 is TGCAGCGTAGAACAGGGGGCGAAGCGAGGCTACACCTTC. It translates to CSVEQGAKRGYTF.

The chain combines TRBV12-3 or TRBV12-4 with TRBJ2-6; D is unclear. Trimming took 6 bases from V and 1 from J, leaving 4 bases between them. This CDR3 is built from 13 residues. In DNA, the CDR3 is TGTGCCAGCAGGAGTTCTGGGGCCAACGTCCTGACTTTC. Translation: CASRSSGANVLTF.

The chain uses TRBV5-1 and TRBJ1-2, with 7 bases lining up with TRBD1. V lost 1 base, J lost 2 bases, and 8 bases stayed unmatched. Germline CDR1 reads SGHRS; CDR2 reads YFSETQ. The CDR3 contains 16 residues. The CDR3 loop reads CASSLRRDSWNYGYTF. DNA of the CDR3: TGCGCCAGCAGCTTGAGGAGGGACAGTTGGAACTATGGCTACACCTTC.

This clonotype has just a few counts. The chain joins TRBV5-8 to TRBJ1-2; 7 bases are a match to TRBD1. This CDR3 spans 14 amino acids. From germline, CDR1 is SGHTS and CDR2 YDEGEE. J was trimmed by 4 bases and V by 1 base; bases with no gene match: 4. The CDR3 loop reads CASSLTGAVYGYTF. CDR3 in DNA: TGTGCCAGCAGCTTGACAGGGGCCGTCTATGGCTACACCTTC.

This clonotype was counted many times. The CDR3 DNA follows: TGTGCCAGTAGTGCAACAGGGGCCCGGATGGGCTACACCTTC. Translating it yields CASSATGARMGYTF. The rearrangement uses TRBV19 and TRBJ1-2, with 7 positions matching TRBD1. The V gene's germline CDR1 is LNHDA and CDR2 SQIVND (reference sequence). V lost 5 bases, J lost 8 bases, and 11 bases stayed unmatched. The CDR3 has 14 amino acids.

V and J are TRBV5-1 and TRBJ2-5; TRBD1 agrees at 7 bases. J lost 3 bases, V lost 4 bases, and 12 bases had no gene match. The CDR3 extends over 16 amino acids. Germline values: CDR1 SGHRS, CDR2 YFSETQ. The CDR3 DNA sequence: TGCGCCAGCAGCCCACTTTGGACAGGAGAAAAAGAGACCCAGTACTTC. Amino acid sequence: CASSPLWTGEKETQYF.

This clonotype was detected many times. This chain links TRBV20-1 with TRBJ2-3; 10 bases are shared with TRBD2. The junction had 6 bases not matched to a gene; V was cut back by 6 bases and J by 3 bases. Germline V gene data show CDR1 as DFQATT and CDR2 as SNEGSKA (reference sequence). CDR3 length equals 14 residues. CDR3 DNA: TGCAGTGCCCCCACAGCGGGAGGGACAGATACGCAGTATTTT. It encodes CSAPTAGGTDTQYF.

This clonotype has at least ten counts. J is TRBJ2-1 and V is TRBV11-2; the match to TRBD2 covers 7 bases. Per the germline V gene, CDR1 is SGHAT and CDR2 is FQNNGV. The CDR3 has 14 residues. V lost 1 base and J lost 6; bases outside the gene matches: 3. CDR3 nucleotides: TGTGCCAGCAGCTTAGGTAGGACTAGCAATGAGCAGTTCTTC. Amino acids: CASSLGRTSNEQFF.

In its sample, this clonotype was seen many times. V and J are TRBV6-6 and TRBJ1-6, with D possibly TRBD1 on 6 matching bases. CDR1 MNHNY and CDR2 SVGAGI come from the germline V gene (reference sequence). V lost 5 bases, J lost 7 bases, and 30 bases lay in between. This CDR3 is built from 20 residues. The CDR3 loop reads CASSQTDSKVLRRRNSPLHF. CDR3 coding DNA: TGTGCCAGCAGTCAGACGGACAGCAAGGTTTTAAGAAGAAGGAATTCACCCCTCCACTTT.